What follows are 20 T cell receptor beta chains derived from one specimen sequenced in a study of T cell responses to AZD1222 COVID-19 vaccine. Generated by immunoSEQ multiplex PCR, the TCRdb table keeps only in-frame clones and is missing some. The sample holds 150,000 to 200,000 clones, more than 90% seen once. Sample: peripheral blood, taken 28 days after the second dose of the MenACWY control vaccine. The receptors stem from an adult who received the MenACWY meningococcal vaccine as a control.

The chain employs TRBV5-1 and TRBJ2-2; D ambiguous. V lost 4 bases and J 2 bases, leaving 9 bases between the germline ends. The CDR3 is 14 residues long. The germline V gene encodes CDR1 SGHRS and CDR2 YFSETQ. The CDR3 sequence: CASSLDRNTGELFF. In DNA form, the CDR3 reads TGCGCCAGCAGCCTGGACCGTAACACCGGGGAGCTGTTTTTT.

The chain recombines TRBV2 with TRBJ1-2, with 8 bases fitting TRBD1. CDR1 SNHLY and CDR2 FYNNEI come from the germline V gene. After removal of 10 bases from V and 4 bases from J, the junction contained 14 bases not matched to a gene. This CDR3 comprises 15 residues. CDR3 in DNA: TGTGCCAACCCCCGGGGGGACAGGACAACCTATGGCTACACCTTC. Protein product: CANPRGDRTTYGYTF.

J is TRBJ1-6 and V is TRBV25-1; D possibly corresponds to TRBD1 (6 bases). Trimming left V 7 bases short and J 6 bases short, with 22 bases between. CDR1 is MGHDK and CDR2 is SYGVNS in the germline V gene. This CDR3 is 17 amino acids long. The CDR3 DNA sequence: TGTGCCAGCACCCCTAGCGGGGGGCTTGGGGTTAATTCACCCCTCCACTTT. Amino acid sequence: CASTPSGGLGVNSPLHF.

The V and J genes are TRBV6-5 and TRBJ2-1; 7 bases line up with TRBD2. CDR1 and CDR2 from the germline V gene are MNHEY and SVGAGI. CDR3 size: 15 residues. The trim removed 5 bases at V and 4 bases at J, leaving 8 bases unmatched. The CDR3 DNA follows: TGTGCCAGCAGTCCCCGGGAGGCGGTTTACAATGAGCAGTTCTTC. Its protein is CASSPREAVYNEQFF.

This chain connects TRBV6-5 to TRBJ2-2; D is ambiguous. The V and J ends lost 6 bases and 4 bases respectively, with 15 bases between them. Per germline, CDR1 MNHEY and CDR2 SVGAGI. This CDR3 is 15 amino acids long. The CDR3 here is CASRIDGRGTGELFF. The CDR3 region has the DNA TGTGCCAGCAGAATCGACGGGCGCGGCACCGGGGAGCTGTTTTTT.

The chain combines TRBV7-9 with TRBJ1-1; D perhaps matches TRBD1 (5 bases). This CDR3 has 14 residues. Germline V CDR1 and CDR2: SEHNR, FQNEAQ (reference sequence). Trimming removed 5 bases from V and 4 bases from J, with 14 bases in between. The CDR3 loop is CASSHGTLGTEAFF. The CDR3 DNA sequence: TGTGCCAGCAGCCACGGGACGCTAGGCACTGAAGCTTTCTTT.

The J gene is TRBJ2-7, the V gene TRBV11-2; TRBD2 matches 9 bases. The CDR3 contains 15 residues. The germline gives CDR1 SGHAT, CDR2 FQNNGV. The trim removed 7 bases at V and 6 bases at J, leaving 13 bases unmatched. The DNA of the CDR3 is TGTGCCAGCATCGGAGGGGCTAGCGGGATGGGCGAGCAGTACTTC. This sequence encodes CASIGGASGMGEQYF.

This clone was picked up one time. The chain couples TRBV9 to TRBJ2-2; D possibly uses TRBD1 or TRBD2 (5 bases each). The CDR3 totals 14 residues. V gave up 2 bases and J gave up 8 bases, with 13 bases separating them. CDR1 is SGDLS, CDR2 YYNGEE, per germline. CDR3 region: CASSVGPSLGELFF. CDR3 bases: TGTGCCAGCAGCGTGGGACCGTCTTTGGGGGAGCTGTTTTTT.

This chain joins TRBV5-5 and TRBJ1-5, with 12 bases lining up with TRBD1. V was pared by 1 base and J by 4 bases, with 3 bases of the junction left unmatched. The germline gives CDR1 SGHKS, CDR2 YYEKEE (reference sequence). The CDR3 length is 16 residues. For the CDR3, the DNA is TGTGCCAGCAGCTTGAAGGGACAGGGGGCTAATCAGCCCCAGCATTTT. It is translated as CASSLKGQGANQPQHF.

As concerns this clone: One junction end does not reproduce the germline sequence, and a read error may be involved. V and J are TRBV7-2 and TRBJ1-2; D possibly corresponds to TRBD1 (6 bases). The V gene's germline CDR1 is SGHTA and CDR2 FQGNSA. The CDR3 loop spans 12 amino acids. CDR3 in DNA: TGTGCCAGCGGCTTAGGGGGGCACGGCTACACCTTC. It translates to CASGLGGHGYTF.

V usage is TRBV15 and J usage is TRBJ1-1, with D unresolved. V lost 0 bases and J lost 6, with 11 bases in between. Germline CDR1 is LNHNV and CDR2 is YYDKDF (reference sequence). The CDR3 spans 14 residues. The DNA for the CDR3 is TGTGCCACCAGCAGAGATCCTGGGTGGGCTGAAGCTTTCTTT. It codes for CATSRDPGWAEAFF.

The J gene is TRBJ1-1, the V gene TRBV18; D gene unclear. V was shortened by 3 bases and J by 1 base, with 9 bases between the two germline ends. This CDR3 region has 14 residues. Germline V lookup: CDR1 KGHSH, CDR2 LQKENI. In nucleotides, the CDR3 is TGTGCCAGCTCACCCAACCCGGGGAACACTGAAGCTTTCTTT. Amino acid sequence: CASSPNPGNTEAFF.

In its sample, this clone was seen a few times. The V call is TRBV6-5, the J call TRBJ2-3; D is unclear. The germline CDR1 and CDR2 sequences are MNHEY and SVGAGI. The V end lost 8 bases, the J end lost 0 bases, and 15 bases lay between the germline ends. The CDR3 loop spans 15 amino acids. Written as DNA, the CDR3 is TGTGCCAGCGCGTACTACCCCGGGAGCACAGATACGCAGTATTTT. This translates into CASAYYPGSTDTQYF.

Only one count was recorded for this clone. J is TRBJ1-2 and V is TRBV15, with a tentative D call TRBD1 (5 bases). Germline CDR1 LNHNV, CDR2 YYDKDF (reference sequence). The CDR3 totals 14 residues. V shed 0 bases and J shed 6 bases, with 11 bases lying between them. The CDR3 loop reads CATSRDQPGDGYTF. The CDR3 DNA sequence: TGTGCCACCAGCAGAGATCAACCGGGGGATGGCTACACCTTC.

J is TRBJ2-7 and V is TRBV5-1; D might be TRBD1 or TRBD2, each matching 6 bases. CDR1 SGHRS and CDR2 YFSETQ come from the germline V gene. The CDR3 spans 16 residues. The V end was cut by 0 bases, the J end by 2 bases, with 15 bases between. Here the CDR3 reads CASSLVGGRRAYEQYF. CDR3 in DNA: TGCGCCAGCAGCTTGGTAGGGGGGCGCCGCGCCTACGAGCAGTACTTC.

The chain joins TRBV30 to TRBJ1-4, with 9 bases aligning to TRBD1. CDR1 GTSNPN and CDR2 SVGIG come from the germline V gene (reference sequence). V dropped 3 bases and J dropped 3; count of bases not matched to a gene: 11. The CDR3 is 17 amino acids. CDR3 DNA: TGTGCCTGGAGGGGGGGTACAGGGGGCGCGTCTAATGAAAAACTGTTTTTT. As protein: CAWRGGTGGASNEKLFF.

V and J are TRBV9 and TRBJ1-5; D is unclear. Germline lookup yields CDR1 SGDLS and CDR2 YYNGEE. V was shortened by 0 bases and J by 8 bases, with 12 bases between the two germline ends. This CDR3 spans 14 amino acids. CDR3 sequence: CASSVAPLDKPQHF. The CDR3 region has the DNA TGTGCCAGCAGCGTAGCTCCCCTCGATAAGCCCCAGCATTTT.

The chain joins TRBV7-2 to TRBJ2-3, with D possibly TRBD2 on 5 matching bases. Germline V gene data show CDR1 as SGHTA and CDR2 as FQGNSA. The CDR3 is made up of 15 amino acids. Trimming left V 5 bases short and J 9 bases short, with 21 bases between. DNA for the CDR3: TGTGCCAGCAGCCCTATAGGAGCGGCCCTGGGGACGCAGTATTTT. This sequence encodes CASSPIGAALGTQYF.

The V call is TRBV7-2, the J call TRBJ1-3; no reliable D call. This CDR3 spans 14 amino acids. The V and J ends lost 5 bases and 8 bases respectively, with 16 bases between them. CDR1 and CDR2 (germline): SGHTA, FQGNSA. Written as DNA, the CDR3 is TGTGCCAGCAGCCCAAGTTCGGGCGGAGACACCATATATTTT. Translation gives CASSPSSGGDTIYF.

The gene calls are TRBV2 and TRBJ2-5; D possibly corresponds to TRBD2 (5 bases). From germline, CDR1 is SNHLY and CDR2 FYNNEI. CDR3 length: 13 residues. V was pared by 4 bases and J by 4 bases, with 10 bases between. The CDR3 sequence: CASSALEGETQYF. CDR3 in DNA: TGTGCCAGCAGTGCACTAGAGGGAGAGACCCAGTACTTC.